The clone carrying this TCR beta chain was observed many times. Its target is not known. The J segment lost 3 bases and the V segment lost 9 bases, leaving 9 bases of the junction unmatched. Germline CDR1 SGHTA, CDR2 FQGNSA. This CDR3 is 14 amino acids long. This sample was included in a study of T cell repertoires in cytomegalovirus infection. In the study overall: Used in the study were CMV epitopes, some recently identified and HLA-C-restricted, others well-studied and HLA-B-restricted. CMV infection plus the matching HLA type was flagged by public TCR beta signatures.

Findings and limits, study-wide: HLA-C-restricted TCR beta clonotypes specific for CMV led the ex vivo response.

Via MiXCR, TCRdb re-called the reads, giving one row per CDR3 protein. The data hold around 770,000 distinct CDR3 sequences, with 25% to 30% observed a single time. This TCR was sampled from a human donor in good health (CMV status not recorded). Some clones in this sample may be carry-over from other donors' samples. The chain is built from TRBV7-2 and TRBJ2-3; 7 nucleotides agree with TRBD2. The sequencing here drew on cultured CD8+ T cells from PBMCs, taken from culture after CMV antigen stimulation. CDR3 nucleotide sequence: TGTGCCAGTGAACATGGGGGGGGTACAGATACGCAGTATTTT. Amino acid sequence: CASEHGGGTDTQYF.